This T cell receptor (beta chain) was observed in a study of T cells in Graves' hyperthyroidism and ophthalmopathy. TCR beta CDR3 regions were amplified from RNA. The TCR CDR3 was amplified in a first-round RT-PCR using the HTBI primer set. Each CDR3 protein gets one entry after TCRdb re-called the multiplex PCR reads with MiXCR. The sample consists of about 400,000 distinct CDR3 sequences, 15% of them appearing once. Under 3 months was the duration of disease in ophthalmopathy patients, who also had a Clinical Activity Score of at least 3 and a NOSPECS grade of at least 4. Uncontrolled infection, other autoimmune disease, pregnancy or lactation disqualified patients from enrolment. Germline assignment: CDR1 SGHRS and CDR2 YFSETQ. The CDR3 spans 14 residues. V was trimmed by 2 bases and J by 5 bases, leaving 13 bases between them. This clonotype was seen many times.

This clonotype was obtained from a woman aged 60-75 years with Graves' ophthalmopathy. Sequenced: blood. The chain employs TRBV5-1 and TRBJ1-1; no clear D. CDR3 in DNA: TGCGCCAGCAGCTTCGAGGGCTCGGGGACTGAAGCTTTCTTT. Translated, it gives CASSFEGSGTEAFF.